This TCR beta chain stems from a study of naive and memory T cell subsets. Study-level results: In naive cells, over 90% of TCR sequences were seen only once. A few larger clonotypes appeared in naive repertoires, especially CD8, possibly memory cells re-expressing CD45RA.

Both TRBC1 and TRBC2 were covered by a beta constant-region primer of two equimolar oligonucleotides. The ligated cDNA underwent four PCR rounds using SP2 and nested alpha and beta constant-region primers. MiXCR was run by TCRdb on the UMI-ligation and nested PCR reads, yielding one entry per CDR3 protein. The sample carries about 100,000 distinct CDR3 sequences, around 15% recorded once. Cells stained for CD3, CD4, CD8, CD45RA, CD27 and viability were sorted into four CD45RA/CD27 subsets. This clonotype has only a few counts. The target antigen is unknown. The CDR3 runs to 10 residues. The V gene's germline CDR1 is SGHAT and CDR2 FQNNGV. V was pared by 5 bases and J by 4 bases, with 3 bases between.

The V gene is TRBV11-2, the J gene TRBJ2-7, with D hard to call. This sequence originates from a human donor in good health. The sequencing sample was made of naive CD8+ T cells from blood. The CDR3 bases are TGTGCCAGCAGCCTGTACGAGCAGTACTTC. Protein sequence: CASSLYEQYF. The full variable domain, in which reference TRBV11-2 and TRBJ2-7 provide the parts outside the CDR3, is EAGVAQSPRYKIIEKRQSVAFWCNPISGHATLYWYQQILGQGPKLLIQFQNNGVVDDSQLPKDRFSAERLKGVDSTLKIQPAKLEDSAVYLCASSLYEQYFGPGTRLTVT.